The rows below give T cell receptor beta chains drawn from one sample of a study of control samples from healthy donors and cancer patients. Here immunoSEQ multiplex PCR was the method, and the copy in TCRdb shows in-frame clones only, minus some. The table has 150,000 to 200,000 clones, approximately 96% seen once; the top ten hold 8.5%. The specimen was blood. The receptors were gathered from a woman aged 40 to 50 in good health. Each CDR3 is given with its conserved first and last residue. Each record gives: V gene, J gene, D gene, clone size, CDR3 DNA, CDR3 protein. A D gene is named only where the DNA matches it firmly. For some rows the clone size is stated as once, few or many, or as a class when expanded; others skip it.

V: TRBV5-1
J: TRBJ2-2
D: -
size: -
DNA: TGCGCCAGCAATGCGGACGGTAACACCGGGGAGCTGTTTTTT
CDR3: CASNADGNTGELFF

V: TRBV7-8
J: TRBJ1-6
D: -
size: -
DNA: TGTGCCAGCAGCTTAGTCCCCGGGAGCTCCTATAATTCACCCCTCCACTTT
CDR3: CASSLVPGSSYNSPLHF

V: TRBV7-9
J: TRBJ1-5
D: TRBD1
size: -
DNA: TGTGCCAGCAGCCCGGGACAGGGAAACAATCAGCCCCAGCATTTT
CDR3: CASSPGQGNNQPQHF

V: TRBV5-1
J: TRBJ1-1
D: TRBD1
size: -
DNA: TGCGCCACCTCGGACAGGATGAACACTGAAGCTTTCTTT
CDR3: CATSDRMNTEAFF

V: TRBV7-9
J: TRBJ1-6
D: -
size: -
DNA: TGTGCCAGCAGTCAATTACCAACCAGTGGGAATTCACCCCTCCACTTT
CDR3: CASSQLPTSGNSPLHF

V: TRBV6-6
J: TRBJ2-2
D: TRBD2
size: -
DNA: TGTGCCAGCAGTCGGACTAGCGGGAGCGCCGGGGAGCTGTTTTTT
CDR3: CASSRTSGSAGELFF

V: TRBV14
J: TRBJ2-2
D: TRBD1
size: -
DNA: TGTGCCAGCAGCCCTAGGACAGGGCCCACCGGGGAGCTGTTTTTT
CDR3: CASSPRTGPTGELFF

V: TRBV27
J: TRBJ1-2
D: -
size: -
DNA: TGTGCCAGCAGTTCCCGCTCCGGCGCCTACACCTTC
CDR3: CASSSRSGAYTF

V: TRBV6-5
J: TRBJ1-2
D: -
size: -
DNA: TGTGCCAGCACTCCCCGGTACTATTCAGGCTATGGCTACACCTTC
CDR3: CASTPRYYSGYGYTF

V: TRBV6-2/TRBV6-3
J: TRBJ2-7
D: TRBD2
size: -
DNA: TGTGCCAGCAGTTACTCGACTAGCGGGAGTGGCGAGCAGTACTTC
CDR3: CASSYSTSGSGEQYF

V: TRBV6-2/TRBV6-3
J: TRBJ1-4
D: -
size: once
DNA: TGTGCCAGCAGTTACGGCCCCTTGTACAGCGAAAAACTGTTTTTT
CDR3: CASSYGPLYSEKLFF

V: TRBV19
J: TRBJ1-5
D: TRBD1
size: -
DNA: TGTGCCAGCCGGACAGGCGCTCGCAATCAGCCCCAGCATTTT
CDR3: CASRTGARNQPQHF

V: TRBV5-4
J: TRBJ1-5
D: -
size: -
DNA: TGTGCCAGCAGTTTGGGTCCTAGACGGGACAATCAGCCCCAGCATTTT
CDR3: CASSLGPRRDNQPQHF

V: TRBV7-9
J: TRBJ2-1
D: TRBD2
size: -
DNA: TGTGCCAGCAGCTTAGATGGGAGGCGGGGGGGTTACAATGAGCAGTTCTTC
CDR3: CASSLDGRRGGYNEQFF

V: TRBV7-2
J: TRBJ1-4
D: -
size: -
DNA: TGTGCCAGTGGGGTTACAACTAATGAAAAACTGTTTTTT
CDR3: CASGVTTNEKLFF

V: TRBV12-3/TRBV12-4
J: TRBJ2-7
D: -
size: -
DNA: TGTGCCAGCAGTTTAGTGCCCCCCCACGAGCAGTACTTC
CDR3: CASSLVPPHEQYF

V: TRBV27
J: TRBJ1-2
D: -
size: -
DNA: TGTGCCAGCAGACCCAACCCGGCCGGACCCTATGGCTACACCTTC
CDR3: CASRPNPAGPYGYTF

V: TRBV5-1
J: TRBJ2-2
D: TRBD1
size: -
DNA: TGCGCCAGCAGCGTCCGGGACAGATACACCGGGGAGCTGTTTTTT
CDR3: CASSVRDRYTGELFF

V: TRBV13
J: TRBJ1-1
D: -
size: -
DNA: TGTGCCAGCAGCTTAGGGGTTCGGGTCACTGAAGCTTTCTTT
CDR3: CASSLGVRVTEAFF

V: TRBV9
J: TRBJ2-6
D: TRBD2
size: -
DNA: TGTGCCAGCAGCGTATCGAGCGGGGTAGCTGGGGCCAACGTCCTGACTTTC
CDR3: CASSVSSGVAGANVLTF

V: TRBV7-2
J: TRBJ2-1
D: -
size: -
DNA: TGTGCCAGCAGCTCTTTGACTTGGGAGCAGTTCTTC
CDR3: CASSSLTWEQFF

V: TRBV5-6
J: TRBJ1-2
D: TRBD1
size: -
DNA: TGTACCAGCACCTCGGACAGGAACTATGGCTACACCTTC
CDR3: CTSTSDRNYGYTF

V: TRBV6-6
J: TRBJ1-2
D: -
size: -
DNA: TGTGCCAGCAGTGGAGGTGGCCGCGCGGGCTACACCTTC
CDR3: CASSGGGRAGYTF

V: TRBV19
J: TRBJ1-2
D: -
size: -
DNA: TGTGCCAGTAGTATCGGACAGCCAAACTATGGCTACACCTTC
CDR3: CASSIGQPNYGYTF

V: TRBV10-2
J: TRBJ2-1
D: -
size: -
DNA: TGCGCCAGCAGTGATGTATCCGTTATGTACAATGAGCAGTTCTTC
CDR3: CASSDVSVMYNEQFF

V: TRBV10-3
J: TRBJ1-1
D: -
size: -
DNA: TGTGCCATCAGGGGAGGGGGGGGGAACACTGAAGCTTTCTTT
CDR3: CAIRGGGGNTEAFF

V: TRBV6-2/TRBV6-3
J: TRBJ2-7
D: -
size: once
DNA: TGTGCCAGCAGTCTTTATTACGAGCAGTACTTC
CDR3: CASSLYYEQYF

V: TRBV10-1
J: TRBJ2-2
D: -
size: -
DNA: TGCGCCAGCAGTGCGGCGGGCACCGGGGAGCTGTTTTTT
CDR3: CASSAAGTGELFF

V: TRBV3-1/TRBV3-2
J: TRBJ1-6
D: -
size: -
DNA: TGTGCCAGCAGCCAAGATGCCAATTCACCCCTCCACTTT
CDR3: CASSQDANSPLHF

V: TRBV15
J: TRBJ1-2
D: TRBD1
size: -
DNA: TGTGCCACCAGCAGAGATCTGACAGGGCCTGGCGGGGGCTACACCTTC
CDR3: CATSRDLTGPGGGYTF

V: TRBV19
J: TRBJ2-5
D: -
size: -
DNA: TGTGCCAGTAGCGGGGGCGTGGTAGAGACCCAGTACTTC
CDR3: CASSGGVVETQYF

V: TRBV19
J: TRBJ2-4
D: TRBD1
size: -
DNA: TGTGCCAGTAGTCCAGACAGGGTCGGCATTCAGTACTTC
CDR3: CASSPDRVGIQYF

V: TRBV12-3/TRBV12-4
J: TRBJ1-5
D: -
size: -
DNA: TGTGCCAGCAGTTTTGCGGAGTCGCCCCAGCATTTT
CDR3: CASSFAESPQHF

V: TRBV6-1
J: TRBJ1-2
D: TRBD1
size: -
DNA: TGTGCCAGCAGTGAATCAAGGACAGGGAACGGCTACACCTTC
CDR3: CASSESRTGNGYTF

V: TRBV4-2
J: TRBJ2-2
D: -
size: -
DNA: TGTGCCAGCAGCCAAGCGACAGCCGGGGAGCTGTTTTTT
CDR3: CASSQATAGELFF

V: TRBV19
J: TRBJ1-5
D: TRBD1
size: -
DNA: TGTGCCTCCCGGGACAGGGGACTTTATCAGCCCCAGCATTTT
CDR3: CASRDRGLYQPQHF

V: TRBV3-1/TRBV3-2
J: TRBJ1-1
D: -
size: -
DNA: TGTGCCAGCAGCCAATTTCAGGGGACTGAAGCTTTCTTT
CDR3: CASSQFQGTEAFF

V: TRBV6-5
J: TRBJ1-4
D: -
size: -
DNA: TGTGCCAGCAGTTACTCGATGGATGAAAAACTGTTTTTT
CDR3: CASSYSMDEKLFF

V: TRBV4-1
J: TRBJ1-3
D: TRBD1
size: once
DNA: TGCGCCAGCAGCCAAGCCTCGGACAGGGGAAACACCATATATTTT
CDR3: CASSQASDRGNTIYF

V: TRBV14
J: TRBJ1-1
D: -
size: -
DNA: TGTGCCAGCAGCCAAAGGGTGTTAATAATGAACACTGAAGCTTTCTTT
CDR3: CASSQRVLIMNTEAFF

V: TRBV3-1/TRBV3-2
J: TRBJ2-3
D: -
size: -
DNA: TGTGCCAGCAGAGGGTTCACAGATACGCAGTATTTT
CDR3: CASRGFTDTQYF

V: TRBV5-5
J: TRBJ1-2
D: TRBD1
size: once
DNA: TGTGCCAGCAGCCTTACACAGGGGACGATAGATGGCTACACCTTC
CDR3: CASSLTQGTIDGYTF

V: TRBV18
J: TRBJ1-5
D: -
size: -
DNA: TGTGCCAGCTCACCACCGGGACAGCCCCAGCATTTT
CDR3: CASSPPGQPQHF

V: TRBV28
J: TRBJ1-4
D: TRBD1
size: -
DNA: TGTGCCAGCAGCCGTGACAGGGCGAATGAAAAACTGTTTTTT
CDR3: CASSRDRANEKLFF

V: TRBV4-1
J: TRBJ1-5
D: -
size: -
DNA: TGCGCCAGCAGTCAAGGACCGGTCCCAAATAGCAATCAGCCCCAGCATTTT
CDR3: CASSQGPVPNSNQPQHF

V: TRBV6-2/TRBV6-3
J: TRBJ2-3
D: TRBD1
size: -
DNA: TGTGCCAGCAGTCCGGGACAGGGGATAGATACGCAGTATTTT
CDR3: CASSPGQGIDTQYF

V: TRBV3-1/TRBV3-2
J: TRBJ2-3
D: -
size: -
DNA: TGTGCCAGCAGCCGATGGTCCCCGGACACAGATACGCAGTATTTT
CDR3: CASSRWSPDTDTQYF

V: TRBV2
J: TRBJ1-2
D: TRBD1
size: -
DNA: TGTGCCAGCAGTGGGCCCGGACAGGGGTCTGGCTACACCTTC
CDR3: CASSGPGQGSGYTF

V: TRBV27
J: TRBJ1-5
D: -
size: -
DNA: TGTGCCAGCACCCTAAGTGGGGGGGTACAGCCCCAGCATTTT
CDR3: CASTLSGGVQPQHF

V: TRBV7-2
J: TRBJ1-2
D: TRBD1
size: -
DNA: TGTGCCAGCAACCGGGACAGGTGGGCGGGGGGCTACACCTTC
CDR3: CASNRDRWAGGYTF

V: TRBV29-1
J: TRBJ2-7
D: TRBD1
size: -
DNA: TGCAGCGTAGATGGACAGGGTTACGAGCAGTACTTC
CDR3: CSVDGQGYEQYF

V: TRBV27
J: TRBJ1-4
D: -
size: -
DNA: TGTGCCAGTACGTACCTGGGGGGAACAACTAATGAAAAACTGTTTTTT
CDR3: CASTYLGGTTNEKLFF

V: TRBV24-1
J: TRBJ2-2
D: -
size: -
DNA: TGTGCCACCAGTGCTCCCGGGCGATCGAGTGGCACCGGGGAGCTGTTTTTT
CDR3: CATSAPGRSSGTGELFF